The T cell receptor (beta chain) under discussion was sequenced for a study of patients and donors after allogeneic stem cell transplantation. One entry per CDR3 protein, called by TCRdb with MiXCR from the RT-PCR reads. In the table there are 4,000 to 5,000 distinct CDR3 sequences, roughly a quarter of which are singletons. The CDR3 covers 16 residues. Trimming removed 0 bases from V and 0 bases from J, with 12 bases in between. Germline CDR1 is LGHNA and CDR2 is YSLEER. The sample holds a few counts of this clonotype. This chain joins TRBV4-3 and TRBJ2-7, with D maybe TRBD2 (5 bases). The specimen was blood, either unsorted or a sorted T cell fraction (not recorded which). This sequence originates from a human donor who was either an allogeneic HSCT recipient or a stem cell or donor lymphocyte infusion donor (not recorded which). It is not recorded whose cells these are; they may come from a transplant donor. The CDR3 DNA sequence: TGCGCCAGCAGCCAAGATCCTAGCCAGTCCTCCTACGAGCAGTACTTC. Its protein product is CASSQDPSQSSYEQYF.